This TCR beta chain was captured in a study of blood T cell repertoires in COVID-19. Background on the study: The analysed material was cDNA or gDNA that came from T cells, B-cell-depleted T cells, or PBMCs.

Using immunoSEQ multiplex PCR, the repertoire was profiled, and TCRdb retains in-frame clones only, with some absent. The sample lists under 150,000 clones, roughly 69% seen once, with 2% to 2.5% in the top ten. After removal of 7 bases from V and 6 bases from J, the junction contained 4 bases not matched to a gene. The CDR3 runs to 13 residues. Germline V CDR1 and CDR2: SEHNR, FQNEAQ (reference sequence). The receptor's source is a woman in her 70s with acute or convalescent COVID-19. V usage is TRBV7-9 and J usage is TRBJ1-2, with TRBD1 matching 11 bases. Sequenced sample: peripheral blood. The CDR3 DNA follows: TGTGCCAGCATCAGGGACAGGGGGGATGGCTACACCTTC. The encoded protein is CASIRDRGDGYTF.